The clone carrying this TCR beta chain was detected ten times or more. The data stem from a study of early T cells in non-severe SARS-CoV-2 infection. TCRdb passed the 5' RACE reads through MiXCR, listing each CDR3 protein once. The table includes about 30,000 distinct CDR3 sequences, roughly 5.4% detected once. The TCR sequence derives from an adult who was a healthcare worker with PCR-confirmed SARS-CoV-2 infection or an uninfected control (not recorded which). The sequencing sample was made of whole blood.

The CDR3 DNA reads as TGCGCCAGCAGCGAAGCACAGGGGGCAGACGCTTTCTTT. It is translated as CASSEAQGADAFF. The chain carries TRBV5-1 and TRBJ1-1, with TRBD1 matching 9 bases. The CDR3 has 13 amino acids. V was clipped by 4 bases and J by 11 bases; unmatched bases: 9. Germline V gene sequence: CDR1 SGHRS, CDR2 YFSETQ. Supplemented by reference TRBV5-1 and TRBJ1-1, the full variable domain reads KAGVTQTPRYLIKTRGQQVTLSCSPISGHRSVSWYQQTPGQGLQFLFEYFSETQRNKGNFPGRFSGRQFSNSRSEMNVSTLELGDSALYLCASSEAQGADAFFGQGTRLTVV.